The entry that follows covers one T cell receptor beta chain sequence. The entry originates in a study of shared clonotypes between healthy human individuals. Sequenced by immunoSEQ multiplex PCR; TCRdb stores in-frame clones only, minus some. Here the sample spans just over 2,000,000 clones, roughly 95% being singletons. Terminally differentiated effector memory CD45RA+ cells were left out of the naive CD8 fraction, which was CD45RO-negative and positively selected for CCR7. The CDR3 is 13 amino acids. The ends were cut back, 5 bases at V and 4 bases at J, with 11 bases in the middle. Germline CDR1 reads MNHEY; CDR2 reads SVGAGI.

This chain joins TRBV6-5 and TRBJ1-2; D is perhaps TRBD1 (5 bases). Sequencing was carried out using naive CD8+ T cells sorted from blood. The receptor's source is a young man in good health. CDR3 sequence reads: CASSEDRTYGYTF. In DNA form, the CDR3 reads TGTGCCAGCAGTGAAGACAGAACCTATGGCTACACCTTC.